The following is a TCR beta chain sequence with its context. This sample is drawn from a study of shared clonotypes between healthy human individuals. The method was immunoSEQ multiplex PCR; TCRdb's version includes in-frame clones alone and lacks a portion of them. The table shows approximately 720,000 clones, with under 95% occurring only once. The CDR3 extends over 14 amino acids. V lost 7 bases and J lost 7; bases outside the gene matches: 10. CDR1 and CDR2 (germline): ENHRY, SYGVKD. Naive CD8 cells were CD45RO-negative, positively selected for CCR7, excluding terminally differentiated effector memory CD45RA+ cells.

This sequence originates from a man between 25 and 39 years old in good health. The sample consisted of naive CD8+ T cells sorted from blood. This chain joins TRBV10-3 and TRBJ2-1, with 7 bases fitting TRBD2. The CDR3 sequence: CAITSPSAGNEQFF. In DNA form, the CDR3 reads TGTGCCATCACCAGCCCATCAGCGGGAAATGAGCAGTTCTTC.